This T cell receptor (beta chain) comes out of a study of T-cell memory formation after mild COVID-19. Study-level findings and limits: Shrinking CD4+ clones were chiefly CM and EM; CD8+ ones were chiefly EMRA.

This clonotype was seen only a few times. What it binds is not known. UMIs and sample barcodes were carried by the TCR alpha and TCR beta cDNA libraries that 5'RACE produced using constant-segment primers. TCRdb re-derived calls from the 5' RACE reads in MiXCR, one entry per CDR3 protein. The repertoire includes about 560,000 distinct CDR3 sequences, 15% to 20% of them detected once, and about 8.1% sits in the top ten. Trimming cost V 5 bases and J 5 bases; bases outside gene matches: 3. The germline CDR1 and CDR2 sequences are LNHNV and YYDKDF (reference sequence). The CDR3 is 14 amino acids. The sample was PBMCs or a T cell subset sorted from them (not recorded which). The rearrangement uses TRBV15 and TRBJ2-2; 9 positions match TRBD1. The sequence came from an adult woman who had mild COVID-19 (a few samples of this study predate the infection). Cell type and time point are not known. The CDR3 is CATSRDRVTGELFF. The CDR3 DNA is TGTGCCACCAGCCGGGACAGGGTGACCGGGGAGCTGTTTTTT.